This TCR beta chain appears in the sequencing data of a study of Graves' ophthalmopathy and Graves' hyperthyroidism. Study context: Researchers obtained peripheral blood at initial diagnosis, before any treatment had begun.

RNA transcripts served as template for amplifying TCR beta CDR3 sequences. The library came from an HTBI-primed first-round RT-PCR and a second-round multiplex PCR. MiXCR was run by TCRdb on the multiplex PCR reads, yielding one entry per CDR3 protein. The profile shows approximately 460,000 distinct CDR3 sequences, approximately 15% of them singletons. This clonotype was observed many times. The germline CDR1 and CDR2 sequences are SGHAT and FQNNGV. The germline V and J ends were trimmed by 1 base and 9 bases, with 7 bases remaining between them. The CDR3 extends over 13 amino acids. This receptor was taken from a woman aged 30 to 39 with Graves' ophthalmopathy. The sequenced material came from blood. The chain joins TRBV11-2 to TRBJ1-6; D gene ambiguous. CDR3 nucleotide sequence: TGTGCCAGCAGCTTAGCGCTCGGTTCACCCCTCCACTTT. This encodes CASSLALGSPLHF.